These 24 T cell receptor beta chains were sequenced from one sample in a study of T cell clonality in common variable immunodeficiency. Study-wide results and limits: In common variable immunodeficiency, TCR beta chains reportedly carried fewer deletions and N-nucleotide insertions.

Clones were sequenced by immunoSEQ multiplex PCR, and TCRdb holds only the in-frame ones, with some missing. The data show tens of thousands of clones, with none appearing a single time. Antigens for these TCRs are unknown. The sample was peripheral blood mononuclear cells. The origin of the receptors is a human donor with common variable immunodeficiency.

Details on this clone: The CDR3 end lies 3 residues beyond the end of the read and is filled in from the germline J gene. The gene calls are TRBV2 and TRBJ2-7; 8 bases are a match to TRBD1. Trimming removed 6 bases from V and 3 bases from J; junction bases left unmatched: 10. The CDR3 runs 15 residues. CDR1 and CDR2 from the germline V gene are SNHLY and FYNNEI. The CDR3 region is CASSSGGQGSYEQYF. CDR3 DNA, as far as it was read: TGTGCCAGCAGCTCTGGAGGACAGGGAAGCTACGAG.

This clone was detected ten times or more. Read sequence stops 3 residues before the CDR3 end, and the germline J gene provides the missing end. The rearrangement joins TRBV7-2 to TRBJ1-2; D not resolved. The CDR3 contains 15 residues. V was pared by 3 bases and J by 2 bases, with 13 bases between. Germline CDR1 and CDR2: SGHTA and FQGNSA. CDR3 bases read: TGTGCCAGCAGCTTGTCCCGGTTCCCAAACTATGGC. Translating it yields CASSLSRFPNYG. The whole CDR3 region reads CASSLSRFPNYGYTF.

This clone was observed at least ten times. The read stops 3 residues short of the end of the CDR3; the missing end is completed from the germline J gene. The V gene is TRBV2, the J gene TRBJ2-3, with a tentative D call TRBD1 (6 bases). The CDR3 is 14 amino acids. Trimming took off 11 bases at V and 5 bases at J, with 20 bases between the two ends. Germline V gene sequence: CDR1 SNHLY, CDR2 FYNNEI. The covered CDR3 bases are TGTGCCTCCCGCAATCCCTCCAGGGGAGATACG. Residues: CASRNPSRGDT. The whole CDR3 is CASRNPSRGDTQYF.

This clone was seen repeatedly, ten times or more. The CDR3 extends 3 residues past the end of the read, so its final part is completed from the germline J gene. This chain links TRBV10-1 with TRBJ2-1; a possible D gene is TRBD2 (7 bases). Germline V gene lookup returns CDR1 WNHNN and CDR2 SYGVQD (reference sequence). Trimming took off 6 bases at V and 6 bases at J, with 21 bases between the two ends. The CDR3 has 16 residues. CDR3 in amino acids: CASSPLEGGRVNEQFF. Incomplete CDR3 DNA: TGCGCCAGCAGCCCTCTGGAGGGGGGGCGGGTCAATGAG.

This clone was seen many times. The sequence runs out 3 residues before the end of the CDR3; the remainder is reconstructed from the germline J gene. This chain joins TRBV5-8 and TRBJ1-2, with D maybe TRBD1 (5 bases). CDR1 is SGHTS and CDR2 is YDEGEE in the germline V gene. With 4 bases removed from V and 4 bases from J, the gap between germline ends came to 17 bases. This CDR3 comprises 15 residues. CDR3 loop: CASSPAGLELYGYTF. CDR3 DNA (partial): TGTGCCAGCAGCCCGGCGGGACTGGAACTCTATGGC.

Turning to this clone: The read ends 3 residues early relative to the CDR3; the germline J gene fills the gap. The rearrangement joins TRBV19 to TRBJ1-5; D is undetermined. The germline CDR1 and CDR2 sequences are LNHDA and SQIVND (reference sequence). Trimming shortened V by 0 bases and J by 1 base, and 13 bases separated the two germline ends. This CDR3 region has 17 residues. The part of the CDR3 DNA that was read is TGTGCCAGTAGTATAGATTGGTCCAGTTTGAGCAATCAGCCC. This encodes CASSIDWSSLSNQP. The whole CDR3 protein reads CASSIDWSSLSNQPQHF.

This clone has a handful of counts. The read finishes 3 residues shy of the CDR3 end, and the germline J gene is used to complete it. The V and J genes are TRBV30 and TRBJ1-2; maybe TRBD1 (6 bases). CDR3 length: 15 residues. The germline gives CDR1 GTSNPN, CDR2 SVGIG (reference sequence). The V end lost 8 bases, the J end lost 2 bases, and 21 bases lay between the germline ends. CDR3 bases read: TGTGCCGCCTTATCTACAGGGAAGGCAAACTATGGC. Encoded protein: CAALSTGKANYG. The whole CDR3 region reads CAALSTGKANYGYTF.

Of note for this clone: The CDR3 end lies 3 residues beyond the end of the read and is filled in from the germline J gene. The chain combines TRBV2 with TRBJ2-7; TRBD1 might be the D (6 bases). This CDR3 is built from 15 residues. In germline, CDR1 is SNHLY, CDR2 FYNNEI. Trimming pared 5 bases from V and 1 base from J, leaving 15 bases between. The CDR3 loop is CASSPSRGISYEQYF. CDR3 bases read: TGTGCCAGCAGTCCCTCGAGGGGGATATCCTACGAG.

This clone was observed a handful of times. The read terminates 3 residues before the CDR3 end, so the remaining end is supplied by the germline J gene. The chain recombines TRBV7-2 with TRBJ2-5; TRBD1 matches at 7 bases. The germline V gene encodes CDR1 SGHTA and CDR2 FQGNSA. After removal of 5 bases from V and 4 bases from J, the junction contained 7 bases not matched to a gene. This CDR3 contains 14 residues. The CDR3 here is CASSRPGQIETQYF. The sequenced part of the CDR3 DNA is TGTGCCAGCAGCCGACCGGGACAGATAGAGACC.

For this clone: Coverage ceases 3 residues before the CDR3 finishes, and the germline J gene fills in the end. The chain couples TRBV7-9 to TRBJ2-7; D is uncertain. CDR3 length equals 13 residues. Per the germline V gene, CDR1 is SEHNR and CDR2 is FQNEAQ (reference sequence). Trimming pared 2 bases from V and 6 bases from J, leaving 11 bases between. CDR3 DNA (partial): TGTGCCAGCAGCTTATATAGTGCTGGCGAG. As protein: CASSLYSAGE. In full, the CDR3 is CASSLYSAGEQYF.

A few counts support this clone. Read coverage stops 3 residues before the CDR3 terminus; the germline J gene supplies the remainder. This sequence joins TRBV7-2 and TRBJ1-5, with D possibly being TRBD1 (6 bases). CDR3 length equals 14 residues. V was shortened by 4 bases and J by 5 bases, with 12 bases between the two germline ends. Per germline, CDR1 SGHTA and CDR2 FQGNSA. CDR3 DNA (partial): TGTGCCAGCAGCTCCCGGGACACATATCAGCCC. It is translated as CASSSRDTYQP. The full CDR3 sequence reads CASSSRDTYQPQHF.

This clone turned up a few times. The read comes to an end 3 residues before the CDR3 does, leaving the germline J gene to fill in the end. The genes are TRBV6-1 and TRBJ2-7, with 7 bases aligning to TRBD2. The ends lost 2 bases at V and 2 bases at J; junction bases unmatched: 3. The CDR3 totals 14 residues. Germline assignment: CDR1 MNHNS and CDR2 SASEGT. The CDR3 sequence is CASSELGTTYEQYF. The CDR3 DNA, read in part, is TGTGCCAGCAGTGAATTGGGGACTACCTACGAG.

This clone turned up a few times. The read comes to an end 3 residues before the CDR3 does, leaving the germline J gene to fill in the end. This sequence joins TRBV7-2 and TRBJ2-1; TRBD1 is a possible D gene (5 bases). Trimming took 5 bases from V and 4 from J, leaving 12 bases between them. There are 14 residues in the CDR3. Germline CDR1 reads SGHTA; CDR2 reads FQGNSA. CDR3 amino acids: CASSPQTDYNEQFF. CDR3 DNA, as far as it was read: TGTGCCAGCAGCCCACAGACAGATTACAATGAG.

This clone was detected only a few times. Sequencing ends 3 residues short of the CDR3 end; the germline J gene provides the rest. The chain is built from TRBV19 and TRBJ1-2; D may be TRBD1 (5 bases). In germline, CDR1 is LNHDA, CDR2 SQIVND (reference sequence). The V gene lost 3 bases and the J gene lost 5 bases, with 13 bases spanning the gap. This CDR3 has 14 residues. Incomplete CDR3 DNA: TGTGCCAGTAGTATCCGCGGGGGTCAGTATGGC. This codes for CASSIRGGQYG. The CDR3 in its entirety is CASSIRGGQYGYTF.

Details on this clone: The missing CDR3 end, 3 residues past where the read stops, is filled in from the germline J gene. The chain links TRBV6-2 or TRBV6-3 to TRBJ2-3; D is possibly TRBD1 (6 bases). CDR1 is MNHEY, CDR2 SVGEGT, per germline. V was clipped by 6 bases and J by 0 bases, with 7 bases between them. CDR3 length: 13 amino acids. CDR3 DNA, as far as it was read: TGTGCCAGCAGGGGGGCTAGCACAGATACG. It yields the protein CASRGASTDT. The entire CDR3 is CASRGASTDTQYF.

The sample holds many counts of this clone. The read ends 3 residues before the CDR3 terminus; that terminus is restored from the germline J gene. The chain links TRBV19 to TRBJ1-2; 8 bases agree with TRBD1. Germline CDR1 and CDR2: LNHDA and SQIVND (reference sequence). The CDR3 is 15 amino acids. CDR3 DNA (partial): TGTGCCAGTAGTATGGGCTCGGACAGGGCTACTAGC. Its protein is CASSMGSDRATS. The whole CDR3 region reads CASSMGSDRATSYTF.

As regards this clone: The DNA ends 3 residues before the CDR3 does, and the rest of the CDR3 is filled in from the germline J gene. V gene TRBV7-9 combines with J gene TRBJ2-7, with TRBD1 identical over 7 bases. The germline gives CDR1 SEHNR, CDR2 FQNEAQ (reference sequence). With 5 bases clipped from V and 0 bases from J, the junction kept 7 bases outside the gene matches. The CDR3 length is 15 residues. CDR3 DNA (partial): TGTGCCAGCAGCCCTCAGACAGGGACCTCCTACGAG. It specifies CASSPQTGTSYE. The complete CDR3 reads CASSPQTGTSYEQYF.

This clone was observed at least ten times. The read gets to within 3 residues of the CDR3 end, and the germline J gene fills in the rest. V usage is TRBV19 and J usage is TRBJ2-2; D may be TRBD1 (6 bases). This CDR3 is 13 amino acids long. V lost 6 bases to trimming and J lost 6 bases, with 11 bases between them. The V gene's germline CDR1 is LNHDA and CDR2 SQIVND (reference sequence). CDR3 DNA (partial): TGTGCCAGTAGGAAAGGGGGAGCCGGGGAG. Translation gives CASRKGGAGE. The entire CDR3 protein is CASRKGGAGELFF.

To note about this clone: Read sequence stops 3 residues before the CDR3 end, and the germline J gene provides the missing end. The chain employs TRBV7-2 and TRBJ2-5; D unclear. The length of the CDR3 is 12 residues. Germline V gene lookup returns CDR1 SGHTA and CDR2 FQGNSA. CDR3 loop: CASSLGRQTQYF. Incomplete CDR3 DNA: TGTGCCAGCAGCTTAGGGCGGCAAACC.

Concerning this clone: With the read ending 3 residues before the CDR3 end, the germline J gene is used to fill in that end. The V gene is TRBV7-8, the J gene TRBJ2-7, with TRBD1 matching over 9 bases. Per the germline V gene, CDR1 is SGHVS and CDR2 is FQNEAQ. This CDR3 region has 15 residues. Trimming removed 5 bases from V and 3 bases from J; junction bases left unmatched: 8. Incomplete CDR3 DNA: TGTGCCAGCAGCGGCGGACAGGGGTGGTTCTACGAG. Encoded protein: CASSGGQGWFYE. The whole CDR3 sequence is CASSGGQGWFYEQYF.

Regarding this clone: The CDR3 end is not reached by the read, which stops 3 residues before it; the germline J gene fills it in. The chain couples TRBV2 to TRBJ1-4; 7 bases are a match to TRBD1. The CDR3 totals 15 residues. V lost 6 bases, J lost 7 bases, and 11 bases stayed unmatched. CDR1 SNHLY and CDR2 FYNNEI come from the germline V gene. The CDR3 is CASRAMRGLGEKLFF. The CDR3 DNA, read in part, is TGTGCCAGCAGAGCGATGAGGGGGCTGGGTGAAAAA.

This clone was recorded at least ten times. The sequence runs out 3 residues before the end of the CDR3; the remainder is reconstructed from the germline J gene. The chain recombines TRBV29-1 with TRBJ2-6, with D unresolved. This CDR3 is 14 amino acids long. Germline CDR1 reads SQVTM; CDR2 reads ANQGSEA. Trimming shortened V by 5 bases and J by 0 bases, and 8 bases separated the two germline ends. The CDR3 DNA, read in part, is TGCAGCGTTAAGGCCACCTCTGGGGCCAACGTC. Its translation is CSVKATSGANV. The CDR3 as a whole reads CSVKATSGANVLTF.

This clone was detected ten times or more. CDR3: CASSLRETQYF. The sequenced part of the CDR3 DNA is TGTGCCAGCAGCTTGAGGGAGACC. J is TRBJ2-5 and V is TRBV5-6; D uncertain. Sequencing ends 3 residues short of the CDR3 end; the germline J gene provides the rest. V dropped 1 base and J dropped 5 bases, with 3 bases sitting between them. CDR3 length: 11 amino acids. Germline V gene data show CDR1 as SGHDT and CDR2 as YYEEEE.

This clone showed up just a few times. Read sequence stops 3 residues before the CDR3 end, and the germline J gene provides the missing end. The genes are TRBV7-2 and TRBJ2-5, with TRBD2 matching over 9 bases. V was clipped by 5 bases and J by 3 bases; unmatched bases: 4. The germline CDR1 and CDR2 sequences are SGHTA and FQGNSA. This CDR3 has 14 amino acids. CDR3 bases read: TGTGCCAGCAGCACGCAGCGGGGGGAAGAGACC. Amino acid sequence: CASSTQRGEET. The whole CDR3 protein reads CASSTQRGEETQYF.